The source of this T cell receptor beta chain is a study of shared T cell receptors in the human thymus. Germline lookup yields CDR1 SEHNR and CDR2 FQNEAQ (reference sequence). Trimming removed 1 base from V and 1 base from J; junction bases left unmatched: 6. The CDR3 length is 17 residues. The data were produced by immunoSEQ multiplex PCR, yet TCRdb's version contains in-frame clones alone and is incomplete. The repertoire holds more than 550,000 clones, with around 87% as singletons. These data also featured in a second study, about human thymus T cells.

This TCR was sampled from a boy under two years old with a congenital heart defect. The sample consisted of thymocytes. This chain uses TRBV7-9 with TRBJ2-2; 7 bases agree with TRBD2. CDR3 protein: CASSLGNKRENTGELFF. The CDR3 nucleotides are TGTGCCAGCAGCTTAGGTAATAAGCGGGAGAACACCGGGGAGCTGTTTTTT. The variable domain in full, with the rest retrieved from reference TRBV7-9 and TRBJ2-2, is DTGVSQNPRHKITKRGQNVTFRCDPISEHNRLYWYRQTLGQGPEFLTYFQNEAQLEKSRLLSDRFSAERPKGSFSTLEIQRTEQGDSAMYLCASSLGNKRENTGELFFGEGSRLTVL.